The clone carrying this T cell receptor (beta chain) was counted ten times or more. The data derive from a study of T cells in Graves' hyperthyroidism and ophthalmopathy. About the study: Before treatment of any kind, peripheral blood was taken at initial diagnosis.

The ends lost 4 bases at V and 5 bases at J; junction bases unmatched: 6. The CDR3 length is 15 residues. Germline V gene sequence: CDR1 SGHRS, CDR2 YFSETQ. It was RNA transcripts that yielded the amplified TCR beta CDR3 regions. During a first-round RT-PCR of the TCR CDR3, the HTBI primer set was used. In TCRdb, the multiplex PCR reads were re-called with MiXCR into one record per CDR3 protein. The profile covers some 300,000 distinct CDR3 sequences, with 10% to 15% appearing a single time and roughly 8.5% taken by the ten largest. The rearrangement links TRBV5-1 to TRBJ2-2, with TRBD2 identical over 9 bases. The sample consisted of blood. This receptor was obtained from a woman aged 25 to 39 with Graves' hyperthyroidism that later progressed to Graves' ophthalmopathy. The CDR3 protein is CASSNSGSGTGELFF. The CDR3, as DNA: TGCGCCAGCAGCAATAGCGGGAGTGGGACCGGGGAGCTGTTTTTT.